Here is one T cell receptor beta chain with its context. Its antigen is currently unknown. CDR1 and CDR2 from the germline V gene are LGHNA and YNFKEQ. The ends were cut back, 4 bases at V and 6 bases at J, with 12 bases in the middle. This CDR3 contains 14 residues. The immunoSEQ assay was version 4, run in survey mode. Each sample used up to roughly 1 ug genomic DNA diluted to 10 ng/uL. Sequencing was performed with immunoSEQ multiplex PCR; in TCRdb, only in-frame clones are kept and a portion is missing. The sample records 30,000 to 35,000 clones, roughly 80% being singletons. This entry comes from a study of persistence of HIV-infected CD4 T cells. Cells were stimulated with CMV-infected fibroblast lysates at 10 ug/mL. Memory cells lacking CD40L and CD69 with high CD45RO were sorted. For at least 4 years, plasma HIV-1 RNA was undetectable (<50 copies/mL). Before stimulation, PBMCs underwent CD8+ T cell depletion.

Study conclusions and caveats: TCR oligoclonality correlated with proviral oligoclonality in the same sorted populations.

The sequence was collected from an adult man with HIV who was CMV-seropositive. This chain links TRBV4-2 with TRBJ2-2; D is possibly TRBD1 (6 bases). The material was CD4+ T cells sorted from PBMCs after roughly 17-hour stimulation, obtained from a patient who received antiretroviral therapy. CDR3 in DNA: TGTGCCAGCAGCCTCCCACAGGGCGCCGGGGAGCTGTTTTTT. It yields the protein CASSLPQGAGELFF.